These T cell receptor beta chains were read from a single sample in a study of OX40 agonist ivuxolimab in advanced cancers. Profiled with immunoSEQ multiplex PCR; TCRdb holds only in-frame clones, not every one. The table has about 24,000 clones, roughly 91% seen once. This sample comprised CD4+ or CD8+ T cells sorted from blood, obtained in a trial of the OX40 agonist ivuxolimab. Receptors were obtained from an adult with an advanced solid tumor such as melanoma, head and neck, liver or kidney cancer. Each CDR3 is given with its conserved first and last residue. Each record gives: clone size, V gene, D gene, J gene, CDR3 protein, CDR3 DNA. D genes are given only for firm matches. A row's size may be missing; if present it is once, few, many or a size class.

NA	TRBV18	NA	TRBJ2-5	CASSPGQQETQYF	TGTGCCAGCTCACCAGGGCAGCAAGAGACCCAGTACTTC
NA	TRBV15	NA	TRBJ2-7	CATSRDPRDYEQYF	TGTGCCACCAGCAGAGATCCGCGAGACTACGAGCAGTACTTC
NA	TRBV2	TRBD1	TRBJ1-1	CASAHPPQGASNTEAFF	TGTGCCAGCGCTCACCCCCCTCAGGGGGCCTCGAACACTGAAGCTTTCTTT
once	TRBV2	NA	TRBJ2-1	CASIGGGLSYNEQFF	TGTGCCAGCATAGGGGGGGGACTCTCCTACAATGAGCAGTTCTTC
NA	TRBV28	NA	TRBJ1-4	CASRDTRRGEWKLFF	TGTGCCAGCAGAGATACAAGAAGGGGCGAATGGAAACTGTTTTTT
NA	TRBV19	TRBD2	TRBJ2-3	CASTTSGRVTDTQYF	TGTGCCAGTACGACTAGCGGGAGGGTTACAGATACGCAGTATTTT
once	TRBV11-3	NA	TRBJ2-5	CASSVAVAAGETQYF	TGTGCCAGCAGCGTAGCAGTGGCAGCCGGAGAGACCCAGTACTTC
NA	TRBV28	NA	TRBJ2-5	CASSLASGLIQETQYF	TGTGCCAGCAGTTTAGCGTCTGGGCTTATCCAAGAGACCCAGTACTTC
NA	TRBV19	NA	TRBJ1-5	CATKFGGSGDQPQHF	TGTGCCACTAAATTCGGGGGTAGTGGGGATCAGCCCCAGCATTTT
NA	TRBV6-4	TRBD1	TRBJ2-1	CASSLNRGPYNEQFF	TGTGCCAGCAGTTTAAACAGGGGGCCTTACAATGAGCAGTTCTTC
NA	TRBV11-1	TRBD2	TRBJ2-1	CASSRRWRTSVNEQFF	TGTGCCAGCAGCCGGAGGTGGAGGACTAGCGTCAATGAGCAGTTCTTC
NA	TRBV4-3	NA	TRBJ1-5	CASSQEYLGDGQPQHF	TGCGCCAGCAGCCAAGAGTATCTCGGGGACGGTCAGCCCCAGCATTTT
NA	TRBV21-1	NA	TRBJ2-6	CASSSRGPGANVLTF	TGTGCCAGCAGTTCCAGGGGGCCTGGGGCCAACGTCCTGACTTTC
NA	TRBV9	TRBD2	TRBJ2-1	CASSVEGSGRSSYNEQFF	TGTGCCAGCAGCGTAGAGGGGAGCGGGAGGAGCTCCTACAATGAGCAGTTCTTC
NA	TRBV10-3	NA	TRBJ2-7	CAISEGELREQYF	TGTGCCATCAGTGAGGGTGAGTTGCGCGAGCAGTACTTC